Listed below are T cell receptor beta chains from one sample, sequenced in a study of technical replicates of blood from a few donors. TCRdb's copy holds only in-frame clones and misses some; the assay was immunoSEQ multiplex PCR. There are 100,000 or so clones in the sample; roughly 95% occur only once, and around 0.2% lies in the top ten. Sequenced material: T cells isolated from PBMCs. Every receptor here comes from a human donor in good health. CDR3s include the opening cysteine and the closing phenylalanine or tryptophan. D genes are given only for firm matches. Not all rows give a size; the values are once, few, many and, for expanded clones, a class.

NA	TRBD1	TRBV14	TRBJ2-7	TGTGCCAGCAGGCGACACGGGACAGGGGCGACCGAGCAGTACTTC	CASRRHGTGATEQYF
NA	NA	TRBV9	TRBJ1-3	TGTGCCAGCAGCGTTGAGCTCCACTCTGGAAACACCATATATTTT	CASSVELHSGNTIYF
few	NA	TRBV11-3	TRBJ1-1	TGTGCCAGCAGCTCGCGAAGGACAGTGAACACTGAAGCTTTCTTT	CASSSRRTVNTEAFF
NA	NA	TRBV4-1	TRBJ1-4	TGCGCCAGCAGCCGGGGGCTTAATGAAAAACTGTTTTTT	CASSRGLNEKLFF
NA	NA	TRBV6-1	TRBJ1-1	TGTGCCAGCAGCTGGGCCTTAAACACTGAAGCTTTCTTT	CASSWALNTEAFF
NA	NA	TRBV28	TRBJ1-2	TGTGCCAGCAGGCAGGATGGCTACACCTTC	CASRQDGYTF
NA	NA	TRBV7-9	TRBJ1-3	TGTGCCAGCAGCTCTGAGAGGGGGGGCTCTGGAAACACCATATATTTT	CASSSERGGSGNTIYF
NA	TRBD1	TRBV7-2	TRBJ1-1	TGTGCCAGCAGCTTCGACAAAGGGACAGGTGCTTTCTTT	CASSFDKGTGAFF
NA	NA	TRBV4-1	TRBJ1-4	TGCGCCAGCAGCCAAGATGGCAGGGGCAGTGAAAAACTGTTTTTT	CASSQDGRGSEKLFF
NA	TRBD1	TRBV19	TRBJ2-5	TGTGCCAGTAGTATAGTAGGGAGGACAGGGCGAGAGACCCAGTACTTC	CASSIVGRTGRETQYF
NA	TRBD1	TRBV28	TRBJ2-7	TGTGCCAGCAGCTTACGACAGGGGATATACGAGCAGTACTTC	CASSLRQGIYEQYF
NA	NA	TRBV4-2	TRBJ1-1	TGTGCCAGCAGCCCAAGCGGGAACACTGAAGCTTTCTTT	CASSPSGNTEAFF
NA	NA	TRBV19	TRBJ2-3	TGTGCCAGTAGTATAGGACTAGGTATCACAGATACTCAGTATTTT	CASSIGLGITDTQYF
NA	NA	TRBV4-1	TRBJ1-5	TGCGCCAGCAGCCAAGGAGGCAGGGAGGATCAGCCCCAGCATTTT	CASSQGGREDQPQHF
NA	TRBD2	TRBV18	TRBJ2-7	TGTGCCACCTCACTCATGGGACTAAGCGACGAGCAGTACTTC	CATSLMGLSDEQYF
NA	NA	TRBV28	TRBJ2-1	TGTGCCAGCAGCCCATCGAACAGCCGTTCTCAGTTCTTC	CASSPSNSRSQFF
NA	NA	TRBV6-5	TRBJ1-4	TGTGCCAGCAGCGACAGGTCCGCTTCTAATGAAAAACTGTTTTTT	CASSDRSASNEKLFF
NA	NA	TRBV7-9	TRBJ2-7	TGTGCCAGCAGCGGCAGGGTAGACTACGAGCAGTACTTC	CASSGRVDYEQYF
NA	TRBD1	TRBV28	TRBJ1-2	TGTGCCAGCACCTCGGACAGGGATGGTGGCTACACCTTC	CASTSDRDGGYTF
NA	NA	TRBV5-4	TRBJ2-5	TGTGCCAGCAGCTTAGGTGCGGGGGCCCAAGAGACCCAGTACTTC	CASSLGAGAQETQYF
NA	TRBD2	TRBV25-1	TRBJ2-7	TGTGCCAGCAGTGAATGGCGGGAGGGGATGTACGAGCAGTACTTC	CASSEWREGMYEQYF
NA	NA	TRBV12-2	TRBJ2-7	TGTGCAAGTCGCCTTCTAAAGGTGCGGGAGGAGCAGTACTTC	CASRLLKVREEQYF
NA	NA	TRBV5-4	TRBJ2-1	TGTGCCAGCAGCTTGGGCGGGGGCAGGTACAATGAGCAGTTCTTC	CASSLGGGRYNEQFF
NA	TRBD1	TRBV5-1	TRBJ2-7	TGCGCCAGCAGCTCCCGGGACAGGGGAGAGCAGTACTTC	CASSSRDRGEQYF
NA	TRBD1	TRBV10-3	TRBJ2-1	TGTGCCATCAGTGAGCGACAGGGGAATTACAATGAGCAGTTCTTC	CAISERQGNYNEQFF
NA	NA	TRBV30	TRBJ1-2	TGTGCCTGGGGTAACCCAGGGTCGCAAAACTATGGCTACACCTTC	CAWGNPGSQNYGYTF